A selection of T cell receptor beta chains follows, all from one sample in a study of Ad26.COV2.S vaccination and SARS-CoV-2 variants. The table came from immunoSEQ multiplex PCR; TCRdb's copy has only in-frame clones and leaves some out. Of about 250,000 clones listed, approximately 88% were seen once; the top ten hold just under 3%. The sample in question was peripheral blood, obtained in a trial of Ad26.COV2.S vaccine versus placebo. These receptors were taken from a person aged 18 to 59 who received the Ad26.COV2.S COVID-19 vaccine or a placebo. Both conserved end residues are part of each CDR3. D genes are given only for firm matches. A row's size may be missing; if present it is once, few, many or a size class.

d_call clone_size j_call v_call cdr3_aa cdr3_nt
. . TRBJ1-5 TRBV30 CAWSVGDQPQHF TGTGCCTGGAGTGTAGGGGATCAGCCCCAGCATTTT
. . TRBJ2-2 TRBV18 CASSIGDTGELFF TGTGCCAGCTCAATCGGGGACACCGGGGAGCTGTTTTTT
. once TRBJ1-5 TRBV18 CASQKGENREAQHF TGTGCCAGCCAAAAAGGGGAGAACAGGGAGGCCCAGCATTTT
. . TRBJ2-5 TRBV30 CAWSVREPETQYF TGTGCCTGGAGTGTACGGGAGCCGGAGACCCAGTACTTC
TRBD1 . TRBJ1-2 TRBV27 CASSLVGQPNYGYTF TGTGCCAGCAGTTTAGTGGGACAGCCTAACTATGGCTACACCTTC
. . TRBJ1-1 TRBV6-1 CASSESLKGAPVAFF TGTGCCAGCAGTGAGAGTTTAAAGGGCGCTCCAGTAGCTTTCTTT
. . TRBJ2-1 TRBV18 CASSPGRGRDNEQFF TGTGCCAGCTCACCCGGAAGGGGCAGGGACAATGAGCAGTTCTTC
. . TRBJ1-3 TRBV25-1 CASRFSGNTIYF TGTGCCAGCAGGTTTTCTGGAAACACCATATATTTT
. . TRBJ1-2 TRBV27 CASSSGQRALYGYTF TGTGCCAGCAGTTCAGGACAGCGAGCCCTCTATGGCTACACCTTC
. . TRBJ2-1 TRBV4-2 CASSVTGNTYNEQFF TGTGCCAGCTCCGTGACGGGGAACACCTACAATGAGCAGTTCTTC
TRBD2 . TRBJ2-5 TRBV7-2 CASSLGYSGSFKETQYF TGTGCCAGCAGCTTAGGGTATAGCGGGAGTTTCAAAGAGACCCAGTACTTC
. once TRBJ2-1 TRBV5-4 CASSFSAGPSYNEQFF TGTGCCAGCAGCTTCTCAGCGGGCCCCTCCTACAATGAGCAGTTCTTC
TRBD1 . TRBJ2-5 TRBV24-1 CATSDSGTGGGETQYF TGTGCCACCAGTGATTCCGGGACAGGGGGGGGCGAGACCCAGTACTTC
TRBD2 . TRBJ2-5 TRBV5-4 CASSSGLASITQYF TGTGCCAGCAGCTCTGGACTAGCTAGTATAACCCAGTACTTC
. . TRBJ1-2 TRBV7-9 CASSSTNYGYTF TGTGCCAGCAGCTCGACTAACTATGGCTACACCTTC
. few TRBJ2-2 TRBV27 CASSLVGFANTGELFF TGTGCCAGCAGTTTAGTAGGGTTCGCGAACACCGGGGAGCTGTTTTTT
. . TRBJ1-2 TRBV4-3 CASSPTTDYGYTF TGCGCCAGCAGCCCGACGACAGACTATGGCTACACCTTC
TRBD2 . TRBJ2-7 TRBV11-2 CASSSLRGGAYEQYF TGTGCCAGCAGCTCCCTTCGCGGGGGGGCATACGAGCAGTACTTC
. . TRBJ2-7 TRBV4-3 CASSQAWPFADGEQYF TGCGCCAGCAGCCAGGCCTGGCCTTTCGCGGACGGGGAGCAGTACTTC
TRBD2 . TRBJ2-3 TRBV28 CASSLNAGAADTQYF TGTGCCAGCAGTTTAAATGCGGGAGCGGCGGATACGCAGTATTTT
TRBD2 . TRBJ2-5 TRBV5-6 CASSSSGGAETQYF TGTGCCAGCAGCTCTAGCGGGGGGGCTGAGACCCAGTACTTC
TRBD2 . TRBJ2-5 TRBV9 CASSALAGAGTQYF TGTGCCAGCAGCGCCTTAGCGGGGGCGGGGACCCAGTACTTC
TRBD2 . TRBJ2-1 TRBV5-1 CASSLGAGGGFDEQFF TGCGCCAGCAGCTTGGGAGCGGGAGGGGGTTTCGATGAGCAGTTCTTC
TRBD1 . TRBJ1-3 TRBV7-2 CASSLLGQGMTGNTIYF TGTGCCAGCAGCTTATTGGGACAGGGGATGACTGGAAACACCATATATTTT
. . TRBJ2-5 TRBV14 CASSQSRVRETQYF TGTGCCAGCAGCCAAAGCAGGGTACGAGAGACCCAGTACTTC
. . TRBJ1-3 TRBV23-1 CASPVGGADTIYF TGCGCCAGCCCAGTCGGGGGGGCTGACACCATATATTTT
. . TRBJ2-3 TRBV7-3 CASSQGTGTDTQYF TGTGCCAGCAGTCAAGGCACTGGCACAGATACGCAGTATTTT
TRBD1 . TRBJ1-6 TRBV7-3 CASSTTGPNSPLHF TGTGCCAGCAGTACGACAGGGCCTAATTCACCCCTCCACTTT
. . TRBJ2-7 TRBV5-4 CASSGGRGDEQYF TGTGCCAGCAGCGGCGGCAGGGGCGACGAGCAGTACTTC
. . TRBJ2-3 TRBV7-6 CASSLLGSSITDTQYF TGTGCCAGCAGCCTCTTGGGCTCGAGCATCACAGATACGCAGTATTTT
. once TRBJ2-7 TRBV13 CASSPGTFEKDYEQYF TGTGCCAGCAGCCCAGGGACCTTCGAAAAGGACTACGAGCAGTACTTC
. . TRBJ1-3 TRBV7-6 CASSLRGTGAPGNTIYF TGTGCCAGCAGCTTAAGAGGGACTGGGGCTCCGGGAAACACCATATATTTT
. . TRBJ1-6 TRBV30 CAWNRGLDGPLHF TGTGCCTGGAATAGGGGCCTCGATGGACCCCTCCACTTT
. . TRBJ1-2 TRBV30 CAWERYYGYTF TGTGCCTGGGAGCGTTACTATGGCTACACCTTC
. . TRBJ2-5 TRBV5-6 CASSLAEEGRAQYF TGTGCCAGCAGCTTGGCCGAGGAGGGTAGAGCCCAGTACTTC
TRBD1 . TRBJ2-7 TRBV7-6 CASSYLPGQGAYEQYF TGTGCCAGCAGCTACTTACCGGGACAGGGGGCCTACGAGCAGTACTTC
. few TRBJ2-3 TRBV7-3 CASSFFSTDTQYF TGTGCCAGCAGCTTTTTCAGCACAGATACGCAGTATTTT
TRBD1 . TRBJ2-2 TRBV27 CASSFYRTGPGELFF TGTGCCAGCAGTTTCTATCGGACAGGGCCCGGGGAGCTGTTTTTT
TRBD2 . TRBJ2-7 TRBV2 CASTRRGLAEQYF TGTGCCAGCACTCGTAGGGGACTAGCTGAGCAGTACTTC
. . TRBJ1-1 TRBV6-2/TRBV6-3 CASSSSIGGKTEAFF TGTGCCAGCAGCTCATCGATAGGCGGGAAAACTGAAGCTTTCTTT
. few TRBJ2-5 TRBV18 CASSPSSREETQYF TGTGCCAGCTCACCCTCATCCAGGGAAGAGACCCAGTACTTC
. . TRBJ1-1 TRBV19 CASSRQVGGTEAFF TGTGCCAGTAGTAGACAGGTGGGTGGCACTGAAGCTTTCTTT
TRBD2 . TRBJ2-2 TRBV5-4 CASSTGLAGGYTGELFF TGTGCCAGCAGCACGGGACTAGCGGGGGGATACACCGGGGAGCTGTTTTTT